This entry lists 18 T cell receptor beta chains sequenced from one sample in a study of graft-versus-host responses after intestinal transplantation. Sequenced by immunoSEQ multiplex PCR; TCRdb stores in-frame clones only, minus some. Among fewer than 100,000 clones listed, around 86% were seen once. The specimen was PBMCs, collected 255 days after intestinal transplant. Receptor source: a human patient who received an intestinal transplant, so some T cells may come from the graft donor.

This rearrangement joins TRBV2 to TRBJ1-2; D unclear. The V gene lost 9 bases and the J gene lost 8 bases, with 4 bases spanning the gap. Germline lookup yields CDR1 SNHLY and CDR2 FYNNEI. The CDR3 runs to 8 residues. The CDR3 DNA reads TGTGCCAGAGAAGGCTACACCTTC. Its translation is CAREGYTF.

The CDR3 region is CASSLVPGFYEQYF. CDR3 bases: TGTGCCAGCAGTTTAGTCCCTGGGTTCTACGAGCAGTACTTC. V and J are TRBV28 and TRBJ2-7, with D uncertain. The V gene lost 2 bases and the J gene lost 3 bases, with 11 bases spanning the gap. Germline CDR1 reads MDHEN; CDR2 reads SYDVKM. CDR3 size: 14 residues.

The chain employs TRBV4-1 and TRBJ2-6; D call uncertain. Trimming took off 4 bases at V and 2 bases at J, with 9 bases between the two ends. Per the germline V gene, CDR1 is MGHRA and CDR2 is YSYEKL. There are 15 residues in the CDR3. The chain's CDR3 is CASSPSHPGANVLTF. The CDR3 coding sequence is TGCGCCAGCAGCCCGTCGCACCCTGGGGCCAACGTCCTGACTTTC.

This chain joins TRBV28 and TRBJ2-5; TRBD1 is a possible D gene (6 bases). Trimming pared 5 bases from V and 7 bases from J, leaving 14 bases between. CDR1 MDHEN and CDR2 SYDVKM come from the germline V gene. The CDR3 runs to 13 residues. CDR3 loop: CASSPQGFGTQYF. The CDR3 bases are TGTGCCAGCAGTCCCCAGGGGTTCGGGACCCAGTACTTC. The full variable domain, rest sourced from reference TRBV28 and TRBJ2-5, is DVKVTQSSRYLVKRTGEKVFLECVQDMDHENMFWYRQDPGLGLRLIYFSYDVKMKEKGDIPEGYSVSREKKERFSLILESASTNQTSMYLCASSPQGFGTQYFGPGTRLLVL.

The chain joins TRBV5-4 to TRBJ2-1; 9 nucleotides line up with TRBD1. In germline, CDR1 is SGHNT, CDR2 YYREEE (reference sequence). The CDR3 consists of 15 residues. V shed 3 bases, J shed 13 bases, and the junction held 14 bases outside the gene matches. DNA for the CDR3: TGTGCCAGCAGCTATGACTCGGGACAGGGAACCCGACAGTTCTTC. Translating gives CASSYDSGQGTRQFF.

The rearrangement joins TRBV27 to TRBJ2-7; perhaps TRBD2 as D (6 bases). The germline V gene encodes CDR1 MNHEY and CDR2 SMNVEV (reference sequence). The V gene lost 3 bases and the J gene lost 2 bases, with 11 bases spanning the gap. The CDR3 covers 14 residues. This chain's CDR3 is CASSFGRDTYEQYF. DNA for the CDR3: TGTGCCAGCAGTTTCGGGCGGGATACCTACGAGCAGTACTTC.

This clone was counted a few times. The chain combines TRBV28 with TRBJ1-5, with 7 bases matching TRBD1. This CDR3 comprises 16 residues. Per the germline V gene, CDR1 is MDHEN and CDR2 is SYDVKM. After removal of 2 bases from V and 4 bases from J, the junction contained 8 bases not matched to a gene. The DNA for the CDR3 is TGTGCCAGCAGTTTACTAAAGGGGGCGAAGAATCAGCCCCAGCATTTT. This translates into CASSLLKGAKNQPQHF.

The genes are TRBV7-9 and TRBJ1-2, with 8 bases that match TRBD1. Per the germline V gene, CDR1 is SEHNR and CDR2 is FQNEAQ (reference sequence). Trimming at V came to 1 base and at J to 6 bases, leaving 10 bases not matched to a gene. The CDR3 length is 16 residues. The CDR3 DNA sequence: TGTGCCAGCAGCTTAGGTTCCGGGACAGGTTATAATGGCTACACCTTC. Its protein is CASSLGSGTGYNGYTF. The whole variable domain, remainder taken from reference TRBV7-9 and TRBJ1-2, is DTGVSQNPRHKITKRGQNVTFRCDPISEHNRLYWYRQTLGQGPEFLTYFQNEAQLEKSRLLSDRFSAERPKGSFSTLEIQRTEQGDSAMYLCASSLGSGTGYNGYTFGSGTRLTVV.

The chain has TRBV19 and TRBJ2-7, with 7 bases lining up with TRBD2. The germline CDR1 and CDR2 sequences are LNHDA and SQIVND (reference sequence). The CDR3 has 14 residues. With 3 bases clipped from V and 6 bases from J, the junction kept 8 bases outside the gene matches. The CDR3 DNA sequence: TGTGCCAGTAGTATTGTGGGAGGGGTAGGCGAGCAGTACTTC. This encodes CASSIVGGVGEQYF. Full variable domain (rest looked up from reference TRBV19 and TRBJ2-7): DGGITQSPKYLFRKEGQNVTLSCEQNLNHDAMYWYRQDPGQGLRLIYYSQIVNDFQKGDIAEGYSVSREKKESFPLTVTSAQKNPTAFYLCASSIVGGVGEQYFGPGTRLTVT.

The chain joins TRBV5-4 to TRBJ2-1; the D call may be TRBD1 or TRBD2 (6 bases each). There are 16 residues in the CDR3. Looked up from germline, CDR1 is SGHNT and CDR2 is YYREEE (reference sequence). V gave up 4 bases and J gave up 3 bases, with 17 bases separating them. The CDR3 loop reads CASSRNFGGDYNEQFF. The DNA for the CDR3 is TGTGCCAGCAGCCGTAACTTCGGGGGCGACTACAATGAGCAGTTCTTC.

This rearrangement joins TRBV4-2 to TRBJ2-5, with D tentatively TRBD1 (5 bases). With 3 bases removed from V and 4 bases from J, the gap between germline ends came to 24 bases. Looked up from germline, CDR1 is LGHNA and CDR2 is YNFKEQ. The CDR3 spans 18 residues. Here the CDR3 DNA reads TGTGCCAGCAGCCACCACCGCGACGCCCAGCGAAGGGGAGAGACCCAGTACTTC. Its translation is CASSHHRDAQRRGETQYF.

The rearrangement joins TRBV7-2 to TRBJ2-3, with TRBD1 identical over 9 bases. This CDR3 has 16 residues. Looked up from germline, CDR1 is SGHTA and CDR2 is FQGNSA. V lost 5 bases and J lost 1; bases outside the gene matches: 7. The CDR3 is CASSRTGGMGTDTQYF. CDR3 nucleotide sequence: TGTGCCAGCAGCCGAACAGGGGGCATGGGCACAGATACGCAGTATTTT.

V usage is TRBV28 and J usage is TRBJ1-2; 9 bases agree with TRBD1. The ends lost 3 bases at V and 8 bases at J; junction bases unmatched: 7. The CDR3 length is 14 residues. Germline CDR1 reads MDHEN; CDR2 reads SYDVKM. The chain's CDR3 is CASSFLTGGDGYTF. The CDR3 DNA sequence: TGTGCCAGCAGTTTTCTGACAGGGGGAGACGGCTACACCTTC.

The CDR3 here is CASSPNDNEQFF. DNA of the CDR3: TGTGCCAGCAGTCCAAATGACAATGAGCAGTTCTTC. V gene TRBV2 combines with J gene TRBJ2-1; the D is unclear. Germline V CDR1 and CDR2: SNHLY, FYNNEI. V dropped 5 bases and J dropped 5 bases, with 7 bases sitting between them. This CDR3 is built from 12 residues.

CDR3 coding DNA: TGCGCCAGCACGAGGACAGCGAACACCGGGGAGCTGTTTTTT. It yields the protein CASTRTANTGELFF. The V call is TRBV10-2, the J call TRBJ2-2; TRBD1 is a possible D gene (6 bases). Germline lookup yields CDR1 WSHSY and CDR2 SAAADI. The germline V and J ends were trimmed by 7 bases and 0 bases, with 9 bases remaining between them. The CDR3 spans 14 residues.

The chain combines TRBV5-1 with TRBJ2-7; 12 bases fit TRBD1. Trimming cost V 0 bases and J 7 bases; bases outside gene matches: 8. This CDR3 has 16 amino acids. The germline V gene has CDR1 SGHRS and CDR2 YFSETQ. CDR3 sequence reads: CASSLAGGQGAKEQYF. CDR3 coding DNA: TGCGCCAGCAGCTTGGCCGGGGGACAGGGGGCTAAAGAGCAGTACTTC.

J is TRBJ1-6 and V is TRBV5-1; 9 bases fit TRBD1. With V trimmed by 2 bases and J by 6 bases, 15 bases remained unmatched. CDR3 length: 19 residues. CDR1 and CDR2 (germline): SGHRS, YFSETQ. The DNA for the CDR3 is TGCGCCAGCAGCTTTGTCCCGATCTCACAGGGGGCGGGTAATTCACCCCTCCACTTT. Encoded protein: CASSFVPISQGAGNSPLHF.

The chain combines TRBV7-9 with TRBJ1-2; possibly TRBD1 for D (6 bases). The CDR3 totals 13 residues. V was pared by 2 bases and J by 6 bases, with 10 bases between. Germline V gene data show CDR1 as SEHNR and CDR2 as FQNEAQ (reference sequence). The DNA for the CDR3 is TGTGCCAGCAGCTTAAGGCAGGGGAATGGCTACACCTTC. Amino acid sequence: CASSLRQGNGYTF.